This entry lists 20 T cell receptor beta chains sequenced from one sample in a study of cytomegalovirus exposure and HLA in healthy donors (dated by TCRdb to 2017 to 2019). The library relied on the immunoSEQ multiplex PCR assay. The multiplex PCR relied on a mix of 60 forward primers for TCR Vbeta segments and 13 reverse primers for TCR Jbeta segments. The source is immuneACCESS, and TCRdb retained only in-frame sequences with V and J called. Part of the clones is not carried over; for the studies checked, unresolved V genes explain less than half of this, and the remainder is unexplained. The sample contains 95,000 to 100,000 clones, 74% of them found a single time. 1.8% of the sample belongs to the ten largest clones. The sequenced sample consisted of PBMCs. Source of these receptors: a male donor in good health and CMV-seronegative.

The chain uses TRBV7-2 and TRBJ2-7; the match to TRBD2 covers 9 bases. The trim removed 5 bases at V and 5 bases at J, leaving 10 bases unmatched. The CDR3 spans 15 residues. The germline CDR1 and CDR2 sequences are SGHTA and FQGNSA. CDR3 protein: CASSTGLAFVNEQYF. CDR3 DNA sequence: TGTGCCAGCAGCACAGGACTAGCGTTTGTAAACGAGCAGTACTTC.

The gene calls are TRBV9 and TRBJ2-2; 12 nucleotides line up with TRBD2. This CDR3 spans 17 amino acids. After removal of 1 base from V and 3 bases from J, the junction contained 4 bases not matched to a gene. Germline lookup yields CDR1 SGDLS and CDR2 YYNGEE. The CDR3: CASSVSRLAGDTGELFF. The CDR3, as DNA: TGTGCCAGCAGCGTATCCAGACTAGCGGGAGACACCGGGGAGCTGTTTTTT.

The table lists this clone with a count of one. CDR3 in DNA: TGTGCCAGCAGCCCCCGTTTCGGGACAAGGAGCTACGAGCAGTACTTC. Translation gives CASSPRFGTRSYEQYF. The chain employs TRBV7-9 and TRBJ2-7; maybe TRBD1 (6 bases). CDR1 is SEHNR and CDR2 is FQNEAQ in the germline V gene (reference sequence). The V end was cut by 5 bases, the J end by 3 bases, with 20 bases between. The CDR3 extends over 16 amino acids.

This clone appeared a few times. CDR3 DNA: TGTGCCAGCAGTTTAGACGAGGGGCTAGCGGGAGAAGGGACCCAGTACTTC. Residues: CASSLDEGLAGEGTQYF. The J gene is TRBJ2-5, the V gene TRBV28; 10 bases map to TRBD2. This CDR3 is built from 17 residues. Germline-derived CDR1 and CDR2 are MDHEN and SYDVKM. V shed 2 bases, J shed 7 bases, and the junction held 13 bases outside the gene matches.

The J gene is TRBJ2-7, the V gene TRBV28; 9 positions agree with TRBD1. J lost 3 bases, V lost 7 bases, and 7 bases had no gene match. This CDR3 has 14 residues. The germline V gene has CDR1 MDHEN and CDR2 SYDVKM. The CDR3 is CASINRGRLYEQYF. CDR3 nucleotide sequence: TGTGCCAGCATTAACAGGGGGCGCCTCTACGAGCAGTACTTC.

The J gene is TRBJ2-6, the V gene TRBV5-1; TRBD1 matches 9 bases. With 6 bases clipped from V and 2 bases from J, the junction kept 6 bases outside the gene matches. The CDR3 is 16 residues long. CDR1 is SGHRS, CDR2 YFSETQ, per germline. The CDR3 sequence: CASTRGQGAGANVLTF. DNA for the CDR3: TGCGCCAGCACTCGGGGACAGGGTGCTGGGGCCAACGTCCTGACTTTC.

V is TRBV18 and J is TRBJ2-7; 12 bases line up with TRBD1. V shed 4 bases and J 9 bases; nucleotides not matched to a gene: 13. Germline V CDR1 and CDR2: KGHSH, LQKENI. This CDR3 spans 16 amino acids. For the CDR3, the DNA is TGTGCCAGCTCACTAAACATACGGGACAGGGGGCAAGGGCAGTACTTC. Protein sequence: CASSLNIRDRGQGQYF.

The V call is TRBV6-5, the J call TRBJ1-2; 7 bases are shared with TRBD1. The CDR3 totals 15 residues. V shed 2 bases, J shed 2 bases, and the junction held 5 bases outside the gene matches. The germline V gene encodes CDR1 MNHEY and CDR2 SVGAGI. The CDR3 region is CASSYIDRDNYGYTF. The CDR3, as DNA: TGTGCCAGCAGTTACATCGACAGGGACAACTATGGCTACACCTTC.

The J gene is TRBJ1-1, the V gene TRBV6-4; D remains ambiguous. The CDR3 runs 15 residues. Trimming removed 6 bases at V and 1 base at J, with 15 bases between. Germline V gene data show CDR1 as MRHNA and CDR2 as SNTAGT. In DNA form, the CDR3 reads TGTGCCAGCAGGATATATCCCACAGAGAACACTGAAGCTTTCTTT. This sequence encodes CASRIYPTENTEAFF.

V is TRBV19 and J is TRBJ1-3; unclear D gene. CDR3 size: 17 residues. Germline CDR1 and CDR2: LNHDA and SQIVND (reference sequence). Trimming took 3 bases from V and 2 from J, leaving 17 bases between them. CDR3 coding DNA: TGTGCCAGTAGTATCCCCCTTCTAAGCGGGCCTGGAAACACCATATATTTT. This sequence encodes CASSIPLLSGPGNTIYF.

V gene TRBV15 combines with J gene TRBJ2-1; 9 bases match TRBD2. V dropped 2 bases and J dropped 2; count of bases not matched to a gene: 7. Per the germline V gene, CDR1 is LNHNV and CDR2 is YYDKDF (reference sequence). The CDR3 sequence is 17 residues long. CDR3 loop: CATSRPRASGTYNEQFF. The CDR3 DNA follows: TGTGCCACCAGCAGACCTAGAGCTAGCGGGACCTACAATGAGCAGTTCTTC.

The V gene is TRBV5-4, the J gene TRBJ1-1; D possibly corresponds to TRBD1 (5 bases). V dropped 0 bases and J dropped 6 bases, with 18 bases sitting between them. Germline V gene sequence: CDR1 SGHNT, CDR2 YYREEE (reference sequence). This CDR3 region has 16 residues. CDR3 sequence (DNA): TGTGCCAGCAGCTTGGGGGGGGAAGCGGTATGGCCTGAAGCTTTCTTT. This gives the protein CASSLGGEAVWPEAFF. The full variable domain, completed using reference TRBV5-4 and TRBJ1-1, is ETGVTQSPTHLIKTRGQQVTLRCSSQSGHNTVSWYQQALGQGPQFIFQYYREEENGRGNFPPRFSGLQFPNYSSELNVNALELDDSALYLCASSLGGEAVWPEAFFGQGTRLTVV.

This clone came up a few times. The chain has TRBV18 and TRBJ1-4; a possible D gene is TRBD1 (6 bases). The germline CDR1 and CDR2 sequences are KGHSH and LQKENI. Deletions cut 3 bases from V and 7 bases from J, with 12 bases between. The CDR3 consists of 14 residues. CDR3 DNA: TGTGCCAGCTCACCCGGGACAATGGGTGAAAAACTGTTTTTT. Its protein product is CASSPGTMGEKLFF.

This clone was counted a few times. The chain is built from TRBV6-1 and TRBJ1-2, with 7 bases aligning to TRBD1. The germline CDR1 and CDR2 sequences are MNHNS and SASEGT. CDR3 size: 17 residues. V lost 4 bases, J lost 4 bases, and 15 bases stayed unmatched. The CDR3 loop reads CASSALRTGLSSYGYTF. In DNA, the CDR3 is TGTGCCAGCAGTGCCCTTAGGACAGGACTATCTTCCTATGGCTACACCTTC.

This rearrangement joins TRBV2 to TRBJ1-5; the match to TRBD1 covers 7 bases. Germline CDR1 SNHLY, CDR2 FYNNEI. The CDR3 covers 15 residues. The ends lost 5 bases at V and 0 bases at J; junction bases unmatched: 4. CDR3 region: CASSSGTDSNQPQHF. DNA for the CDR3: TGTGCCAGCAGTTCCGGGACAGATAGCAATCAGCCCCAGCATTTT.

The chain combines TRBV27 with TRBJ2-5; possibly TRBD2 for D (6 bases). The CDR3 spans 15 residues. The V gene's germline CDR1 is MNHEY and CDR2 SMNVEV (reference sequence). Between the trimmed V and J ends, which lost 5 bases and 2 bases, there was a span of 15 bases. The CDR3 protein is CASSRGLALQETQYF. CDR3 bases: TGTGCCAGCAGTAGGGGACTGGCGTTGCAAGAGACCCAGTACTTC.

The chain links TRBV2 to TRBJ2-6, with D possibly TRBD1 on 5 matching bases. The length of the CDR3 is 16 residues. The V and J ends lost 6 bases and 4 bases respectively, with 16 bases between them. From germline, CDR1 is SNHLY and CDR2 FYNNEI. DNA for the CDR3: TGTGCCAGCAGAGCTCTTAGGGGCAGAGGGGCCAACGTCCTGACTTTC. Protein product: CASRALRGRGANVLTF. Using reference TRBV2 and TRBJ2-6 for the parts outside the CDR3, the full variable domain is EPEVTQTPSHQVTQMGQEVILRCVPISNHLYFYWYRQILGQKVEFLVSFYNNEISEKSEIFDDQFSVERPDGSNFTLKIRSTKLEDSAMYFCASRALRGRGANVLTFGAGSRLTVL.

This chain links TRBV11-2 with TRBJ2-3, with 13 bases identical to TRBD2. CDR3 size: 19 residues. V gave up 5 bases and J gave up 0 bases; unmatched junction bases: 11. Germline CDR1 SGHAT, CDR2 FQNNGV. CDR3 sequence: CASSLVPGLAGFSTDTQYF. DNA for the CDR3: TGTGCCAGCAGCCTTGTACCGGGACTAGCGGGATTTAGCACAGATACGCAGTATTTT.

As for this clone: The conserved closing phenylalanine or tryptophan is absent in this CDR3, likely reflecting a read error. The limits of the CDR3 on the DNA are not certain, so only TCRdb's listed CDR3 is given. The chain uses TRBV23-1 and TRBJ2-7; TRBD2, the D gene given by the table, was not confirmed from the DNA. TRBV23-1 belongs to the ORF category, with a function that is uncertain. The CDR3 comprises 10 residues, both ends counted. The CDR3 loop reads CASSPKGSGA.

The rearrangement links TRBV7-2 to TRBJ1-2; 8 positions agree with TRBD1. CDR1 and CDR2 from the germline V gene are SGHTA and FQGNSA. The V segment lost 5 bases and the J segment 6 bases; nucleotides outside the gene matches: 17. The CDR3 contains 17 residues. The CDR3 DNA reads as TGTGCCAGCAGCCAACGGACAGGGTCGAGGGGAGGTCATGGCTACACCTTC. It translates to CASSQRTGSRGGHGYTF.